The 10 T cell receptor beta chains below were found in one sample sequenced in a study of T-cell memory formation after mild COVID-19. TCRdb re-called the 5' RACE reads through MiXCR, storing one row per CDR3 protein. The sample consists of around 110,000 distinct CDR3 sequences, around 15% of them appearing once. The sequenced sample was PBMCs or a T cell subset sorted from them (not recorded which). The receptors shown here come from an adult woman who had mild COVID-19 (a few samples of this study predate the infection). Cell type and time point are not known.

Here the CDR3 DNA reads TGTGCCTGGAGTGATCTAGCGGGAGGTCCCTCCTACAATGAGCAGTTCTTC. This codes for CAWSDLAGGPSYNEQFF. The chain is built from TRBV30 and TRBJ2-1; 11 bases line up with TRBD2. Germline trimming cut 1 base from V and 0 bases from J; bases unmatched to any gene: 5. Germline CDR1 is GTSNPN and CDR2 is SVGIG (reference sequence). The CDR3 covers 17 residues.

This clonotype has more than one count but fewer than ten. The chain links TRBV7-2 to TRBJ1-6, with a possible D match to TRBD1 (5 bases). The CDR3 has 15 amino acids. V was pared by 1 base and J by 9 bases, with 13 bases between. From germline, CDR1 is SGHTA and CDR2 FQGNSA. The CDR3 protein is CASSLEGTSSSPLHF. As DNA, the CDR3 is TGTGCCAGCAGCTTAGAGGGGACTAGCTCTTCACCCCTCCACTTT.

V and J are TRBV30 and TRBJ2-3, with D perhaps matching TRBD1 (6 bases). The V end lost 2 bases, the J end lost 4 bases, and 16 bases lay between the germline ends. Looked up from germline, CDR1 is GTSNPN and CDR2 is SVGIG (reference sequence). The CDR3 runs to 15 residues. CDR3 sequence: CAWSITGIVSDTQYF. The CDR3 DNA reads TGTGCCTGGAGTATAACAGGGATAGTGTCAGATACGCAGTATTTT.

CDR3 sequence reads: CASSPWAVNQETQYF. CDR3 nucleotides: TGTGCCAGCAGCCCATGGGCGGTAAACCAAGAGACCCAGTACTTC. The V call is TRBV12-3 or TRBV12-4, the J call TRBJ2-5; D gene unclear. This CDR3 comprises 15 residues. V dropped 6 bases and J dropped 0 bases, with 14 bases sitting between them.

The chain is built from TRBV7-9 and TRBJ2-3, with a tentative D call TRBD2 (5 bases). The CDR3 loop spans 15 amino acids. Germline CDR1 SEHNR, CDR2 FQNEAQ (reference sequence). V was shortened by 6 bases and J by 0 bases, with 13 bases between the two germline ends. This CDR3 reads CASSNGVTSTDTQYF. The CDR3 coding sequence is TGTGCCAGCAGTAACGGGGTTACTAGCACAGATACGCAGTATTTT.

This clonotype was counted between two and nine times. The gene calls are TRBV27 and TRBJ2-7; possible D gene TRBD2, 7 bases. This CDR3 is 16 amino acids long. V dropped 4 bases and J dropped 3 bases, with 19 bases sitting between them. Germline lookup yields CDR1 MNHEY and CDR2 SMNVEV (reference sequence). The CDR3 DNA is TGTGCCAGCAGTTCGGGAAAGGCGGGGGCAGGCTACGAGCAGTACTTC. Protein product: CASSSGKAGAGYEQYF.

This clonotype has only a few counts. The J gene is TRBJ1-6, the V gene TRBV7-9; D is undetermined. This CDR3 is 15 amino acids long. Looked up from germline, CDR1 is SEHNR and CDR2 is FQNEAQ (reference sequence). V was trimmed by 6 bases and J by 7 bases, leaving 16 bases between them. CDR3 DNA: TGTGCCAGCAGTCTCCTCCCAGGCCAAAATTCACCCCTCCACTTT. Its protein product is CASSLLPGQNSPLHF.

V is TRBV6-5 and J is TRBJ2-1, with 7 positions matching TRBD1. J lost 8 bases, V lost 5 bases, and 6 bases had no gene match. The germline V gene encodes CDR1 MNHEY and CDR2 SVGAGI. This CDR3 has 13 amino acids. Here the CDR3 DNA reads TGTGCCAGCAGTGGGGACAGACGGGATGAGCAGTTCTTC. Residues: CASSGDRRDEQFF.

This clonotype was detected a few times. This chain uses TRBV4-3 with TRBJ2-2; TRBD1 agrees at 8 bases. CDR3 length: 16 residues. With V trimmed by 4 bases and J by 6 bases, 10 bases remained unmatched. Germline V CDR1 and CDR2: LGHNA, YSLEER. The chain's CDR3 is CASSRAGLTGAGELFF. For the CDR3, the DNA is TGCGCCAGCAGCCGGGCCGGGCTGACAGGGGCCGGGGAGCTGTTTTTT.

This chain joins TRBV9 and TRBJ2-2, with D perhaps TRBD1 (6 bases). Germline CDR1 SGDLS, CDR2 YYNGEE. The ends were cut back, 6 bases at V and 6 bases at J, with 18 bases in the middle. This CDR3 contains 15 residues. The CDR3 region is CASTDVGGSAGELFF. The CDR3 DNA is TGTGCCAGCACCGACGTTGGGGGCAGCGCCGGGGAGCTGTTTTTT.